These 18 T cell receptor beta chains share one sample of origin, sequenced in a study of cytomegalovirus exposure and HLA in healthy donors. This PCR relied on a set of 60 Vbeta primers and 13 Jbeta primers. The method was immunoSEQ multiplex PCR; TCRdb's version includes in-frame clones alone and lacks a portion of them. The table lists roughly 160,000 clones, over 75% of them singletons. The sequencing sample was made of PBMCs. Receptor source: a woman in her twenties or thirties in good health and CMV-seronegative.

The chain has TRBV5-3 and TRBJ2-7; D uncertain. TRBV5-3 is assigned to the ORF class and has an uncertain function. V lost 4 bases and J 3 bases, leaving 5 bases between the germline ends. The CDR3 extends over 11 amino acids. The CDR3 nucleotides read TGTGCCAGAAGCCGTAACTACGAGCAGTACTTC. Translated: CARSRNYEQYF.

CDR3 residues: CASSVTGNTEAFF. The CDR3 bases are TGTGCCAGCAGCGTAACGGGGAACACTGAAGCTTTCTTT. The chain employs TRBV9 and TRBJ1-1; no firm D call. CDR1 and CDR2 from the germline V gene are SGDLS and YYNGEE. The germline V and J ends were trimmed by 1 base and 1 base, with 5 bases remaining between them. The CDR3 loop spans 13 amino acids.

This clone was seen more than once but under ten times. This chain uses TRBV5-1 with TRBJ1-3; possible D gene TRBD1, 6 bases. The CDR3 spans 18 residues. Germline V gene lookup returns CDR1 SGHRS and CDR2 YFSETQ. V lost 4 bases, J lost 0 bases, and 20 bases lay in between. The CDR3: CASSTRTVGPSSGNTIYF. DNA of the CDR3: TGCGCCAGCAGCACCCGGACAGTAGGACCAAGCTCTGGAAACACCATATATTTT.

This clone was recorded a few times. This chain uses TRBV5-1 with TRBJ1-2; D not certain. Trimming left V 4 bases short and J 7 bases short, with 14 bases between. Germline V gene data show CDR1 as SGHRS and CDR2 as YFSETQ. The CDR3 is made up of 13 amino acids. The CDR3 region is CASSPLGSGGYTF. CDR3 DNA: TGCGCCAGCAGCCCTCTCGGAAGCGGTGGCTACACCTTC.

CDR3 sequence reads: CASSYDRGAEKLFF. DNA for the CDR3: TGTGCCAGCAGCTATGACAGGGGCGCGGAAAAACTGTTTTTT. This rearrangement joins TRBV5-6 to TRBJ1-4, with 8 bases that match TRBD1. With 3 bases clipped from V and 8 bases from J, the junction kept 6 bases outside the gene matches. The CDR3 extends over 14 amino acids. CDR1 and CDR2 from the germline V gene are SGHDT and YYEEEE.

This CDR3 is CASSLAGTDLGNTIYF. CDR3 nucleotides: TGTGCCAGCAGCTTAGCCGGGACAGATCTTGGAAACACCATATATTTT. The genes are TRBV7-6 and TRBJ1-3; 7 bases fit TRBD1. This CDR3 contains 16 residues. Germline lookup yields CDR1 SGHVS and CDR2 FNYEAQ. V was pared by 0 bases and J by 3 bases, with 5 bases of the junction left unmatched.

J is TRBJ2-1 and V is TRBV9; weak D call: TRBD2 (6 bases). The V gene's germline CDR1 is SGDLS and CDR2 YYNGEE. V lost 4 bases and J 8 bases, leaving 16 bases between the germline ends. The CDR3 loop spans 14 amino acids. The CDR3 region is CASSTRLGVDEQFF. The CDR3 nucleotides are TGTGCCAGCAGCACCCGACTAGGAGTGGATGAGCAGTTCTTC.

This chain uses TRBV2 with TRBJ2-5; D is unresolved. CDR1 and CDR2 (germline): SNHLY, FYNNEI. The ends were cut back, 3 bases at V and 4 bases at J, with 6 bases in the middle. This CDR3 region has 12 residues. The CDR3, as DNA: TGTGCCAGCAGTGAGTCGCGAGAGACCCAGTACTTC. Amino acids: CASSESRETQYF.

The chain is built from TRBV19 and TRBJ2-1, with TRBD1 identical over 11 bases. The trim removed 0 bases at V and 5 bases at J, leaving 15 bases unmatched. The CDR3 spans 20 residues. Germline-derived CDR1 and CDR2 are LNHDA and SQIVND (reference sequence). This CDR3 is CASSIDLPKMGQGEHNEQFF. The CDR3 region has the DNA TGTGCCAGTAGTATAGATCTACCCAAGATGGGACAGGGGGAGCACAATGAGCAGTTCTTC.

The chain links TRBV9 to TRBJ1-1, with 8 bases that match TRBD1. CDR1 SGDLS and CDR2 YYNGEE come from the germline V gene. The CDR3 spans 14 residues. Trimming at V came to 4 bases and at J to 5 bases, leaving 7 bases not matched to a gene. The DNA for the CDR3 is TGTGCCAGCAGCAGAGGACAGGGAAGTACTGAAGCTTTCTTT. Translated, it gives CASSRGQGSTEAFF.

The chain joins TRBV13 to TRBJ2-7, with D perhaps matching TRBD1 (6 bases). V was cut by 5 bases and J by 5 bases, with 13 bases left in between. The CDR3 consists of 13 residues. Germline CDR1 PRHDT, CDR2 FYEKMQ (reference sequence). The chain's CDR3 is CASSPRQAHEQYF. CDR3 DNA sequence: TGTGCCAGCAGCCCCCGACAGGCCCACGAGCAGTACTTC.

The chain carries TRBV10-3 and TRBJ1-1, with 8 bases matching TRBD1. The junction had 6 bases not matched to a gene; V was cut back by 7 bases and J by 5 bases. This CDR3 is 13 amino acids long. Germline V gene data show CDR1 as ENHRY and CDR2 as SYGVKD. CDR3 bases: TGTGCCATCACCACAGGGGGAGGAACTGAAGCTTTCTTT. As protein: CAITTGGGTEAFF.

The chain combines TRBV7-6 with TRBJ2-1, with 14 bases fitting TRBD2. The CDR3 runs to 16 residues. Germline lookup yields CDR1 SGHVS and CDR2 FNYEAQ. V was clipped by 6 bases and J by 7 bases; unmatched bases: 8. CDR3 in amino acids: CASRTSGGADSNEQFF. Written as DNA, the CDR3 is TGTGCCAGCAGGACTAGCGGGGGGGCGGATTCGAATGAGCAGTTCTTC.

The chain links TRBV5-1 to TRBJ1-1, with D hard to call. V was shortened by 0 bases and J by 1 base, with 7 bases between the two germline ends. The CDR3 sequence is 14 residues long. Looked up from germline, CDR1 is SGHRS and CDR2 is YFSETQ. Here the CDR3 reads CASSLDKTNTEAFF. CDR3 DNA sequence: TGCGCCAGCAGCTTGGACAAAACGAACACTGAAGCTTTCTTT.

The chain uses TRBV7-6 and TRBJ2-7; D perhaps matches TRBD1 (6 bases). The V gene lost 4 bases and the J gene lost 0 bases, with 19 bases spanning the gap. CDR3 length: 17 residues. From germline, CDR1 is SGHVS and CDR2 FNYEAQ. The CDR3: CASSSGITGKPSYEQYF. CDR3 in DNA: TGTGCCAGCAGCTCGGGGATAACAGGGAAGCCCTCCTACGAGCAGTACTTC.

This chain uses TRBV9 with TRBJ1-2; 7 bases line up with TRBD1. V shed 4 bases, J shed 7 bases, and the junction held 10 bases outside the gene matches. Germline-derived CDR1 and CDR2 are SGDLS and YYNGEE. The length of the CDR3 is 14 residues. The DNA for the CDR3 is TGTGCCAGCAGCCTACAAGACAGGGCAGGTGGCTACACCTTC. Amino acids: CASSLQDRAGGYTF.

The chain links TRBV19 to TRBJ1-1; 8 bases map to TRBD1. The length of the CDR3 is 17 residues. The junction had 14 bases not matched to a gene; V was cut back by 7 bases and J by 1 base. Germline values: CDR1 LNHDA, CDR2 SQIVND (reference sequence). The CDR3 region is CASIRGIPGQANTEAFF. CDR3 DNA sequence: TGTGCCAGTATCCGCGGGATTCCGGGACAGGCGAACACTGAAGCTTTCTTT.

The rearrangement uses TRBV7-9 and TRBJ2-5; D is unclear. With 3 bases removed from V and 2 bases from J, the gap between germline ends came to 10 bases. The CDR3 loop spans 14 amino acids. Germline loops: CDR1 SEHNR, CDR2 FQNEAQ (reference sequence). The CDR3 nucleotides read TGTGCCAGCAGCTTGACACTCGGTCAAGAGACCCAGTACTTC. Translated, it gives CASSLTLGQETQYF.